The 6 T cell receptor beta chains listed next were all sequenced from one sample in a study of CD8+ T cells in alopecia areata. RNA was isolated and reverse transcribed to cDNA, the sequencing template. Libraries were prepared by immunoSEQ multiplex PCR; TCRdb keeps only in-frame clonotypes and omits some of them. The table lists 200,000 or so clones, approximately 53% of them singletons, with approximately 4.9% in the top ten. The sample comprised CD8+ T cells sorted from blood. Every receptor here comes from a human donor in good health.

The chain has TRBV6-1 and TRBJ2-6; D gene unclear. Germline lookup yields CDR1 MNHNS and CDR2 SASEGT. V was pared by 1 base and J by 4 bases, with 11 bases between. This CDR3 is 16 amino acids long. For the CDR3, the DNA is TGTGCCAGCAGTGAAGGAAGGCGCACGGGGGCCAACGTCCTGACTTTC. As protein: CASSEGRRTGANVLTF.

There are a few counts of this clone. The chain links TRBV2 to TRBJ2-1; D call uncertain. Trimming pared 2 bases from V and 5 bases from J, leaving 10 bases between. The CDR3 is 14 amino acids. The V gene's germline CDR1 is SNHLY and CDR2 FYNNEI. CDR3: CASSESRLNNEQFF. CDR3 nucleotides: TGTGCCAGCAGTGAATCCCGCCTTAACAATGAGCAGTTCTTC.

This clone turned up a few times. V and J are TRBV29-1 and TRBJ2-7; tentative D call: TRBD1 (7 bases). The CDR3 contains 15 residues. Germline lookup yields CDR1 SQVTM and CDR2 ANQGSEA. The ends were cut back, 0 bases at V and 3 bases at J, with 15 bases in the middle. CDR3 amino acids: CSVEDPGGGLYEQYF. The CDR3 nucleotides read TGCAGCGTTGAAGATCCAGGGGGAGGACTCTACGAGCAGTACTTC.

The chain combines TRBV4-1 with TRBJ1-4; D is uncertain. CDR3 length equals 15 residues. V lost 2 bases to trimming and J lost 8 bases, with 15 bases between them. Germline lookup yields CDR1 MGHRA and CDR2 YSYEKL. The CDR3 DNA is TGCGCCAGCAGCCAACCAAAAGCCTATGAGGAAAAACTGTTTTTT. Its translation is CASSQPKAYEEKLFF.

V is TRBV29-1 and J is TRBJ1-2, with 10 nucleotides matching TRBD1. The CDR3 length is 15 residues. The V gene's germline CDR1 is SQVTM and CDR2 ANQGSEA. Trimming took 6 bases from V and 4 from J; bases not matched to a gene: 11. This CDR3 is CSVPGDRGLFYGYTF. The CDR3 DNA sequence: TGCAGCGTCCCGGGGGACAGGGGACTATTCTATGGCTACACCTTC.

This clone occurred once. The rearrangement uses TRBV6-5 and TRBJ1-1; 9 nucleotides line up with TRBD1. Germline V lookup: CDR1 MNHEY, CDR2 SVGAGI. The CDR3 runs 13 residues. J lost 3 bases, V lost 4 bases, and 0 bases had no gene match. In DNA, the CDR3 is TGTGCCAGCAGTTGGACAGGGGACACTGAAGCTTTCTTT. Protein: CASSWTGDTEAFF.